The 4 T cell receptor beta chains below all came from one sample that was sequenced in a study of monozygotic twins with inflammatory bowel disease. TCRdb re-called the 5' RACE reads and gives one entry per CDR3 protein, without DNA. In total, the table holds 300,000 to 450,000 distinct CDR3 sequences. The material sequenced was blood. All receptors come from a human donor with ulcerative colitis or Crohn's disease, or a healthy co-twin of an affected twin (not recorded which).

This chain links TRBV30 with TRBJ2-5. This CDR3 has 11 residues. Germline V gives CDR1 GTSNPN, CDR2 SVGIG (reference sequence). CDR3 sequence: CAWTPIETQYF.

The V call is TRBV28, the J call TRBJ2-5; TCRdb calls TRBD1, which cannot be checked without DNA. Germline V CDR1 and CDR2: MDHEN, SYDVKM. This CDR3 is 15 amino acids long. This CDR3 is CASSEGHFTRETQYF.

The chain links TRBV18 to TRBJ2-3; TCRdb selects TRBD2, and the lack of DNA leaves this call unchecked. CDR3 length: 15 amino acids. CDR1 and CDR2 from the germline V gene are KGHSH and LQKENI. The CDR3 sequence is CASSPPGLDTDTQYF.

Here the CDR3 reads CATLVEGSNTGELFF. The V call is TRBV24-1, the J call TRBJ2-2; as DNA is missing, the TRBD1 call by TCRdb cannot be tested. Germline assignment: CDR1 KGHDR and CDR2 SFDVKD. The CDR3 length is 15 residues.